This T cell receptor beta chain stems from a study of shared T cell receptors in the human thymus. The CDR3 loop spans 15 amino acids. The J segment lost 6 bases and the V segment lost 3 bases, leaving 10 bases of the junction unmatched. The germline CDR1 and CDR2 sequences are MDHEN and SYDVKM. This clone was seen more than once but under ten times. The repertoire was sequenced with immunoSEQ multiplex PCR; TCRdb's copy has only in-frame clones and lacks some. The sample records about 660,000 clones, approximately 90% being singletons. Another study also made use of these data, one on human thymus T cells. That work contributes: The sample donors, healthy Finnish infants, were having corrective surgery for congenital heart defects. Corrective heart surgery yielded the resections from which the thymus tissue came. A high degree of thymic repertoire overlap among unrelated individuals was reported in related research.

This chain joins TRBV28 and TRBJ2-7; 8 positions agree with TRBD1. Material for sequencing was thymocytes. The receptor comes from a boy younger than two with a congenital heart defect. The CDR3: CASSFPQGALGEQYF. The DNA of the CDR3 is TGTGCCAGCAGTTTCCCTCAGGGGGCTCTTGGCGAGCAGTACTTC.